This is a list of T cell receptor beta chains from one sample in a study of blood T cells in healthy people across ages. TCRdb recomputed calls from the 5' RACE reads with MiXCR, one row per CDR3 protein. Among 500,000 to 650,000 distinct CDR3 sequences listed, over 25% were seen once. These sequences were also reported in another study, on T cells of mothers and their children.

The sequenced sample was blood. Receptors originate from a boy aged 2 to 10 in good health. CDR3s include the opening cysteine and the closing phenylalanine or tryptophan. The D gene is left open where the match is weak. Not all rows give a size; the values are once, few, many and, for expanded clones, a class.

TRBV7-6	.	.	TRBJ2-7	TGTGCCAGCAGCTTAGAAGGGGGACCCTCCTACGAGCAGTACTTC	CASSLEGGPSYEQYF
TRBV12-3/TRBV12-4	.	.	TRBJ2-3	TGTGCCAGCAGGGACAACAGGGGAGGGACAGATACGCAGTATTTT	CASRDNRGGTDTQYF
TRBV13	.	.	TRBJ2-4	TGTGCCAGCAGCTTGCCGGGCTCGGGTAACATTCAGTACTTC	CASSLPGSGNIQYF
TRBV2	TRBD2	many	TRBJ2-5	TGTGCCACCCAGACTAGCGGGGGCCTCTTACAAGAGACCCAGTACTTC	CATQTSGGLLQETQYF
TRBV6-2/TRBV6-3	.	.	TRBJ1-1	TGTGCCAGCAGTTCCCAGGGTTCTTGGTACACTGAAGCTTTCTTT	CASSSQGSWYTEAFF
TRBV5-1	TRBD1	.	TRBJ2-1	TGCGCCAGCTTACAGGACAGGGGTAATGAGCAGTTCTTC	CASLQDRGNEQFF
TRBV5-1	TRBD1	.	TRBJ1-4	TGCGCCAGCAGCCCCAATTCCGGGACAGGGGTTGAAAAACTGTTTTTT	CASSPNSGTGVEKLFF
TRBV6-2/TRBV6-3	.	.	TRBJ1-5	TGTGCCAGCAGTTACTCGTCGAATAGCAATCAGCCCCAGCATTTT	CASSYSSNSNQPQHF
TRBV15	.	few	TRBJ1-3	TGTGCCACCAGCAGAGATCCACTTTCGGGAAACACCATATATTTT	CATSRDPLSGNTIYF
TRBV3-1	.	few	TRBJ2-7	TGTGCCAGCAGCCGTGGGCCGGGGCAGGCCTACGAGCAGTACTTC	CASSRGPGQAYEQYF
TRBV6-2/TRBV6-3	.	few	TRBJ2-1	TGTGCCAGCGGATCCCAATCCTACAATGAGCAGTTCTTC	CASGSQSYNEQFF
TRBV6-4	.	.	TRBJ2-3	TGTGCCAGCAGTGACGTTTCTAATACGCAGTATTTT	CASSDVSNTQYF
TRBV28	.	few	TRBJ2-7	TGTGCCAGCAACCACCGGAGGGGGCTGGACGAGCAGTACTTC	CASNHRRGLDEQYF
TRBV5-8	TRBD1	many	TRBJ2-5	TGTGCCAGCAGCTTACAGGGGGAAGAGACCCAGTACTTC	CASSLQGEETQYF
TRBV29-1	.	.	TRBJ1-2	TGCAGCGTTGAGGGCGTACAGATAGTACCTTATGGCTACACCTTC	CSVEGVQIVPYGYTF
TRBV20-1	TRBD2	.	TRBJ2-7	TGCAGTGCTAAGGGGACTAGCGGGAGAGAGATCCACGAGCAGTACTTC	CSAKGTSGREIHEQYF
TRBV21-1	.	.	TRBJ2-5	TGTGCCAGCAGCAAAAATCCGACAGGGACCCAAGAGACCCAGTACTTC	CASSKNPTGTQETQYF
TRBV7-8	.	once	TRBJ1-1	TGTGCCAGCAGCTTATTCAACACTGAAGCTTTCTTT	CASSLFNTEAFF
TRBV7-9	TRBD1	few	TRBJ2-5	TGTGCCAGCAGCTTCCCCGAATCGGACAGGGGCCAAGAGACCCAGTACTTC	CASSFPESDRGQETQYF
TRBV7-9	TRBD2	once	TRBJ2-1	TGTGCCAGCAGCTTCCCTAGCGGTGACTACAATGAGCAGTTCTTC	CASSFPSGDYNEQFF
TRBV6-5	.	.	TRBJ2-3	TGTGCCAGCAGTCCGACGGATTTCACAGATACGCAGTATTTT	CASSPTDFTDTQYF
TRBV25-1	.	few	TRBJ2-7	TGTGCCAGCAGTCCTTACGGACAGATTTCCTACGAGCAGTACTTC	CASSPYGQISYEQYF
TRBV18	.	.	TRBJ2-3	TGTGCCAGCTCCCGCGAATTAGCGGGCACAGATACGCAGTATTTT	CASSRELAGTDTQYF
TRBV13	TRBD2	.	TRBJ2-3	TGTGCCAGCAGCTTAGTTAGCGGGGAAGGGGATACGCAGTATTTT	CASSLVSGEGDTQYF
TRBV11-2	TRBD1	.	TRBJ2-7	TGTGCCAGCAGCTTCGATTTCAGGGGGTGGTACGAGCAGTACTTC	CASSFDFRGWYEQYF
TRBV24-1	TRBD2	.	TRBJ2-5	TGTGCCACCAGTGACAGGACTAGCCAAGAGACCCAGTACTTC	CATSDRTSQETQYF
TRBV12-5	.	few	TRBJ2-7	TGTGCTAGTGGTTCTTCTTCTTACGAGCAGTACTTC	CASGSSSYEQYF